The clone carrying this TCR beta chain was found many times. This sample stems from a study of T cells after yellow fever vaccination. A 5'RACE template-switching step, the method used to make TCR cDNA, added a universal primer site and UMIs. In TCRdb, the 5' RACE reads were re-called with MiXCR into one record per CDR3 protein. The sample contains under 350,000 distinct CDR3 sequences, 4.1% of which appear only once. With 3 bases clipped from V and 2 bases from J, the junction kept 7 bases outside the gene matches. Looked up from germline, CDR1 is LGHDT and CDR2 is YNNKEL (reference sequence). The CDR3 is 16 residues long.

The sequencing used PBMCs, collected 5 days after the yellow fever booster vaccination. This chain connects TRBV3-1 to TRBJ2-3; 8 bases fit TRBD2. The sequence was collected from a young man who received the YFV17D yellow fever vaccine. The CDR3 reads CASSHLPGGATDTQYF. As DNA, the CDR3 is TGTGCCAGCAGCCACCTTCCCGGGGGGGCCACAGATACGCAGTATTTT.